This TCR beta chain was sequenced in a study of blood T cell repertoires in COVID-19. Overall study: The study drew acute and convalescent COVID-19 samples from the United States, Italy and Spain.

Sequencing was performed with immunoSEQ multiplex PCR; in TCRdb, only in-frame clones are kept and a portion is missing. The profile shows 250,000 to 300,000 clones, roughly nine tenths of them singletons. V dropped 2 bases and J dropped 1 base, with 14 bases sitting between them. CDR1 is MNHEY and CDR2 is SMNVEV in the germline V gene (reference sequence). The CDR3 spans 16 residues. Sequencing was carried out using peripheral blood. The rearrangement uses TRBV27 and TRBJ1-1; D unclear. This sequence originates from a man between 50 and 59 years old with acute or convalescent COVID-19. In nucleotides, the CDR3 is TGTGCCAGCAGTTTACGCTCCCAAAACACGAACACTGAAGCTTTCTTT. Translation gives CASSLRSQNTNTEAFF.